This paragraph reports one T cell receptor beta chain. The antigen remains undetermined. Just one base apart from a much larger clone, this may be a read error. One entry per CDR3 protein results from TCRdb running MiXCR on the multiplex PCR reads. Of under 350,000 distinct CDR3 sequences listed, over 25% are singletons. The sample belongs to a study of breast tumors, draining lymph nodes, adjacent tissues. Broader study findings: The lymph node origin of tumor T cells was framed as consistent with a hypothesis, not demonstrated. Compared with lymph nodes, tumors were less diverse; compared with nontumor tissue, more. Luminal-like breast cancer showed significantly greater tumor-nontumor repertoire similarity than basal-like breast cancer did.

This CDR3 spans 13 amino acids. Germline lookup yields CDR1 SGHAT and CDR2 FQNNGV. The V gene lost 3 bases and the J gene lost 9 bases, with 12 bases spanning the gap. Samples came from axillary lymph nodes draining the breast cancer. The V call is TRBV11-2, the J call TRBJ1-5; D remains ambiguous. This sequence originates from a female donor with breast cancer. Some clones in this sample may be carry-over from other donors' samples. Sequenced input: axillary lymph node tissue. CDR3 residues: CASSFIAYPPQHF. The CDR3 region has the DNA TGTGCCAGCAGCTTTATTGCCTATCCGCCCCAGCATTTT.